The clone carrying this T cell receptor (beta chain) was seen only a few times. The data were obtained in a study of cytotoxic CD8 clonotypes in ibrutinib-treated CLL. Trimming pared 5 bases from V and 4 bases from J, leaving 8 bases between. The CDR3 covers 12 residues. The germline V gene encodes CDR1 SGDLS and CDR2 YYNGEE. The table came from immunoSEQ multiplex PCR; TCRdb's copy has only in-frame clones and leaves some out. The sample gives around 91,000 clones, just over 85% of which show up once; roughly 5.4% is in the top ten. The input for sequencing was PBMCs, taken before ibrutinib treatment. This receptor was obtained from a human donor with chronic lymphocytic leukemia. V and J are TRBV9 and TRBJ2-3, with D perhaps matching TRBD2 (6 bases). This chain's CDR3 is CASRGGSDTQYF. DNA of the CDR3: TGTGCCAGCAGGGGGGGTTCAGATACGCAGTATTTT.